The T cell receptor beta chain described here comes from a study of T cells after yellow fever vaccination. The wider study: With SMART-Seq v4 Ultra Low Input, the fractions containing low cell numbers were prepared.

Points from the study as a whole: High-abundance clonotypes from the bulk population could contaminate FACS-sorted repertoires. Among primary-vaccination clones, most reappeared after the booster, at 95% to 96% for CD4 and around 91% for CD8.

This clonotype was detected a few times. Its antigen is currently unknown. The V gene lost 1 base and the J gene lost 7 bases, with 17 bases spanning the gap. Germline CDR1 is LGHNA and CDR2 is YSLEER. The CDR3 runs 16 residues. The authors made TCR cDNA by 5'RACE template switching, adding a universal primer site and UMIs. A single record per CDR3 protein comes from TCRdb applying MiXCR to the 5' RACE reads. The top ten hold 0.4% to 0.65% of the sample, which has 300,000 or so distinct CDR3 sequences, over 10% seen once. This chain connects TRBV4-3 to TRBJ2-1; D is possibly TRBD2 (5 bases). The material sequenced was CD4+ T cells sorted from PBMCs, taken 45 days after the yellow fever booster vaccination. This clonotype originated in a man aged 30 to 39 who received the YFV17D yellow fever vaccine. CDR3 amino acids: CASSQGMDLARNEQFF. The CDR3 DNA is TGCGCCAGCAGCCAAGGGATGGACCTAGCCCGAAATGAGCAGTTCTTC.